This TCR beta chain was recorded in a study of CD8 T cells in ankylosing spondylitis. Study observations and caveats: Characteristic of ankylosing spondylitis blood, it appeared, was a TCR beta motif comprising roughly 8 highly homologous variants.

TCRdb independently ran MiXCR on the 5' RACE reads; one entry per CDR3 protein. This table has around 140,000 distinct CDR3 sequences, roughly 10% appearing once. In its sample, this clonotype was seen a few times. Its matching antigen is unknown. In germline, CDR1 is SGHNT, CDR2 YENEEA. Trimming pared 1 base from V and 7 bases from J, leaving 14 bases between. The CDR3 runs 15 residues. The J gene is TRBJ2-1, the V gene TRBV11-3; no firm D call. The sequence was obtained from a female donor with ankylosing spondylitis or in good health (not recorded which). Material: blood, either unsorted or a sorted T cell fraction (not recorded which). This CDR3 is CASSLGYAVSNEQFF. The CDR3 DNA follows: TGTGCCAGCAGCTTAGGGTACGCGGTGTCGAATGAGCAGTTCTTC. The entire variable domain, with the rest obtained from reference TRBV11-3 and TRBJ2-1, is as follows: EAGVVQSPRYKIIEKKQPVAFWCNPISGHNTLYWYLQNLGQGPELLIRYENEEAVDDSQLPKDRFSAERLKGVDSTLKIQPAELGDSAVYLCASSLGYAVSNEQFFGPGTRLTVL.